A selection of T cell receptor beta chains follows, all from one sample in a study of T cell responses to AZD1222 COVID-19 vaccine. Measured with immunoSEQ multiplex PCR; TCRdb has only the in-frame clones, and not every one. The sample has tens of thousands of clones, more than 85% seen once. The source was peripheral blood, collected on day 0 of AZD1222 vaccination. Receptors were obtained from an adult in good health. Each CDR3 is given with its conserved first and last residue. A D gene is named only where the DNA matches it firmly. Clone size is stated in some rows and not others, as once, few, many or a class when expanded.

D gene	V gene	clone size	J gene	CDR3 protein	CDR3 DNA
TRBD2	TRBV5-1	NA	TRBJ2-1	CASSAGLGLNNEQFF	TGCGCCAGCAGCGCGGGACTAGGCCTCAACAATGAGCAGTTCTTC
TRBD1	TRBV2	NA	TRBJ2-1	CASTRQGAREQFF	TGTGCCAGCACCAGACAGGGGGCTAGGGAGCAGTTCTTC
NA	TRBV19	NA	TRBJ1-4	CASSRLGGEKLFF	TGTGCCAGTAGTCGTTTGGGAGGAGAAAAACTGTTTTTT
NA	TRBV19	NA	TRBJ1-1	CASSGRDGDTEAFF	TGTGCCAGTAGTGGCCGGGACGGGGACACTGAAGCTTTCTTT
TRBD1	TRBV6-6	once	TRBJ1-2	CASRTTGGANYGYTF	TGTGCCAGCAGGACTACAGGGGGCGCGAACTATGGCTACACCTTC
TRBD1	TRBV10-1	NA	TRBJ2-5	CASSEGQGSGETQYF	TGCGCCAGCAGTGAGGGACAGGGGTCTGGGGAGACCCAGTACTTC
TRBD2	TRBV24-1	NA	TRBJ2-2	CATSDRWASGIPGELFF	TGTGCCACCAGTGATAGGTGGGCTAGCGGGATCCCCGGGGAGCTGTTTTTT
NA	TRBV4-1	NA	TRBJ2-7	CASSQVRRDGWQYF	TGCGCCAGCAGCCAAGTCCGGCGGGATGGTTGGCAGTACTTC
NA	TRBV4-1	NA	TRBJ1-3	CASSQDLTQGTGNTIYF	TGCGCCAGCAGCCAAGATCTCACCCAGGGCACTGGAAACACCATATATTTT
TRBD1	TRBV6-5	NA	TRBJ2-7	CASTSTGLDEQYF	TGTGCCAGCACTTCGACAGGGCTGGACGAGCAGTACTTC
NA	TRBV6-5	NA	TRBJ1-3	CASSSRGRTNTIYF	TGTGCCAGCAGCTCCAGGGGCCGAACAAACACCATATATTTT
TRBD2	TRBV7-2	NA	TRBJ2-2	CATPRWSGSQTGELFF	TGTGCCACCCCAAGGTGGAGCGGGAGTCAGACCGGGGAGCTGTTTTTT
NA	TRBV18	NA	TRBJ2-7	CASSPDWTPNYEQYF	TGTGCCAGCTCACCCGATTGGACACCCAACTACGAGCAGTACTTC
TRBD2	TRBV4-3	NA	TRBJ2-7	CASSQERGGAYEQYF	TGCGCCAGCAGCCAAGAGCGGGGAGGGGCATACGAGCAGTACTTC
NA	TRBV5-1	NA	TRBJ1-2	CASSLEPGVNYGYTF	TGCGCCAGCAGCTTGGAGCCAGGGGTAAACTATGGCTACACCTTC
NA	TRBV14	NA	TRBJ2-7	CASSISGSPRTYEQYF	TGTGCCAGCAGCATCTCGGGGTCACCCCGGACCTACGAGCAGTACTTC
NA	TRBV4-2	NA	TRBJ1-1	CASSQESLRATEAFF	TGTGCCAGCAGCCAAGAAAGTCTAAGGGCCACTGAAGCTTTCTTT
NA	TRBV7-2	NA	TRBJ1-6	CASSWDLSNSPLHF	TGTGCCAGCAGCTGGGACTTAAGTAATTCACCCCTCCACTTT
TRBD1	TRBV5-1	NA	TRBJ2-5	CASSLGTGGVGETQYF	TGCGCCAGCAGCCTCGGGACAGGGGGTGTAGGGGAGACCCAGTACTTC
NA	TRBV10-2	NA	TRBJ1-2	CASTVGNNYGYTF	TGCGCCAGCACAGTAGGGAATAACTATGGCTACACCTTC
TRBD1	TRBV6-1	NA	TRBJ1-5	CASSEGYGTGGASNQPQHF	TGTGCCAGCAGTGAAGGGTATGGGACAGGGGGTGCGAGCAATCAGCCCCAGCATTTT
TRBD1	TRBV4-1	medium-sized	TRBJ2-1	CASSHRQGFDEQFF	TGCGCCAGCAGCCATAGACAGGGGTTCGATGAGCAGTTCTTC
TRBD1	TRBV6-6	NA	TRBJ1-6	CASSYLTGEKSPLHF	TGTGCCAGCAGTTATCTGACAGGGGAGAAATCACCCCTCCACTTT
NA	TRBV18	NA	TRBJ2-7	CASSPPSTLWQYF	NA
TRBD1	TRBV6-4	NA	TRBJ2-2	CASSDCLPGQGDCTGELFF	TGTGCCAGCAGTGATTGCTTACCGGGACAGGGGGATTGCACCGGGGAGCTGTTTTTT
NA	TRBV6-5	NA	TRBJ2-7	CASSSGRVGVEQYF	TGTGCCAGCAGTTCGGGGCGGGTGGGAGTGGAGCAGTACTTC
NA	TRBV19	NA	TRBJ1-5	CASSIVGLKQPQHF	TGTGCCAGTAGTATAGTGGGGTTGAAGCAGCCCCAGCATTTT
TRBD1	TRBV7-8	NA	TRBJ1-4	CASSEGQGFEKLFF	TGTGCCAGCAGCGAGGGACAGGGTTTTGAAAAACTGTTTTTT
NA	TRBV2	NA	TRBJ2-1	CASSDWQDHNEQFF	TGTGCCAGCAGTGACTGGCAGGATCACAATGAGCAGTTCTTC
NA	TRBV6-4	NA	TRBJ2-6	CASSESDSSGANVLTF	TGTGCCAGCAGTGAATCGGATAGCTCTGGGGCCAACGTCCTGACTTTC
TRBD1	TRBV27	once	TRBJ1-2	CASSLSGQTLSYGYTF	TGTGCCAGCAGTTTATCGGGACAGACTCTGAGCTATGGCTACACCTTC
TRBD1	TRBV7-2	NA	TRBJ2-2	CASSLVGQGLGSTGELFF	TGTGCCAGCAGCTTAGTGGGACAGGGGTTAGGGAGCACCGGGGAGCTGTTTTTT
NA	TRBV10-1	NA	TRBJ1-1	CASGPQGKNTEAFF	TGCGCCAGCGGGCCCCAGGGGAAGAACACTGAAGCTTTCTTT
NA	TRBV9	NA	TRBJ2-1	CASSVGSYNEQFF	TGTGCCAGCAGCGTAGGGTCCTACAATGAGCAGTTCTTC
NA	TRBV15	NA	TRBJ1-4	CATSSASANEKLFF	TGTGCCACCAGCTCGGCATCGGCTAATGAAAAACTGTTTTTT
TRBD2	TRBV7-2	NA	TRBJ2-5	CASSRTGTSGPKAQYF	TGTGCCAGCAGCCGCACCGGGACTAGCGGCCCGAAGGCCCAGTACTTC
TRBD2	TRBV9	NA	TRBJ2-4	CASSAREGIQYF	TGTGCCAGCAGCGCCAGGGAGGGCATTCAGTACTTC
NA	TRBV7-2	NA	TRBJ1-6	CASSLVRGALNSPLHF	TGTGCCAGCAGCTTAGTCAGAGGGGCGCTTAATTCACCCCTCCACTTT
NA	TRBV5-1	once	TRBJ2-7	CASSFFGVPYEQYF	TGCGCCAGCAGCTTCTTCGGCGTCCCCTACGAGCAGTACTTC
NA	TRBV6-5	NA	TRBJ1-2	CASSYERRGVYGYTF	TGTGCCAGCAGTTACGAGCGCAGGGGAGTCTATGGCTACACCTTC
NA	TRBV6-2/TRBV6-3	NA	TRBJ2-7	CASRYSPGEQYF	TGTGCCAGCAGGTACAGCCCCGGGGAGCAGTACTTC
NA	TRBV7-2	NA	TRBJ1-5	CASSLGKVPGSSNQPQHF	TGTGCCAGCAGCTTAGGAAAGGTGCCAGGGAGTAGCAATCAGCCCCAGCATTTT
NA	TRBV2	NA	TRBJ1-1	CASIRTVLMNTEAFF	TGTGCCAGCATACGGACAGTTCTCATGAACACTGAAGCTTTCTTT